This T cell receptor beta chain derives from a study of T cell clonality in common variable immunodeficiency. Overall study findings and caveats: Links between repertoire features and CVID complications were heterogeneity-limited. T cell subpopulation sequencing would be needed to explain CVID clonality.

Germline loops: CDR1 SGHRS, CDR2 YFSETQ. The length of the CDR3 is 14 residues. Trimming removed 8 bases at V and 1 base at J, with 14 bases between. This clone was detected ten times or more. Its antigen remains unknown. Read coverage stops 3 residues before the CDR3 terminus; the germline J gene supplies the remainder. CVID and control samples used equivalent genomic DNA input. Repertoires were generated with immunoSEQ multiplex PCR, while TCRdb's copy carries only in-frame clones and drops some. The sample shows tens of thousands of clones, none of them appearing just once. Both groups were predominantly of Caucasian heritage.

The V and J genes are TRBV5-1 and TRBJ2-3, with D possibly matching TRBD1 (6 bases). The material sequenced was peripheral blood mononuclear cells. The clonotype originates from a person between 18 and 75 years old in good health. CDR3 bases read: TGCGCCAGTTCCGGGACACCCCGCACAGATACG. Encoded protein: CASSGTPRTDT. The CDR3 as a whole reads CASSGTPRTDTQYF.